The table lists the clone carrying this T cell receptor beta chain with a few counts. The sample belongs to a study of T cells in Graves' hyperthyroidism and ophthalmopathy. The CDR3 regions of TCR beta were amplified from RNA transcripts. TCR CDR3 underwent first-round RT-PCR with the HTBI primer set. TCRdb re-analysed the multiplex PCR reads in MiXCR, keeping a single row per CDR3 protein. This table has 450,000 to 550,000 distinct CDR3 sequences, approximately 24% appearing once. V trimming: 4 bases; J trimming: 4 bases; junction bases outside the gene matches: 6. This CDR3 spans 15 amino acids. Sequenced material: blood. The clonotype was recovered from a woman aged 30 to 39 with Graves' ophthalmopathy. The chain uses TRBV12-3 or TRBV12-4 and TRBJ2-5; 10 bases agree with TRBD1. Written as DNA, the CDR3 is TGTGCCAGCAGTTCCGCGACAGGGGGCGGAGAGACCCAGTACTTC. Translated: CASSSATGGGETQYF.